The 3 T cell receptor beta chains presented below share a single source sample, sequenced in a study of OX40 agonist ivuxolimab in advanced cancers. Method: immunoSEQ multiplex PCR; TCRdb's copy keeps in-frame clones and lacks some. There are tens of thousands of clones in the sample; approximately 80% occur only once, and roughly a quarter lies in the top ten. Sequences were derived from CD4+ or CD8+ T cells sorted from blood, sampled in a trial of the OX40 agonist ivuxolimab. All receptors derive from an adult with an advanced solid tumor such as melanoma, head and neck, liver or kidney cancer.

This clone was counted a few times. The chain carries TRBV28 and TRBJ1-5; TRBD1 might be the D (5 bases). Trimming cost V 3 bases and J 6 bases, with 27 bases left between them. The CDR3 spans 19 residues. The germline gives CDR1 MDHEN, CDR2 SYDVKM. In DNA form, the CDR3 reads TGTGCCAGCAGTTTCCGTCAGGGACGGACCTTGCAAGGTTTTCAGCCCCAGCATTTT. This gives the protein CASSFRQGRTLQGFQPQHF.

About this clone itself: The identical CDR3 is also encoded by other nucleotide sequences in the sample. This chain connects TRBV9 to TRBJ1-1; D is possibly TRBD1 (5 bases). Trimming left V 2 bases short and J 4 bases short, with 6 bases between. This CDR3 has 12 residues. CDR1 SGDLS and CDR2 YYNGEE come from the germline V gene. The CDR3 reads CASSVGGTEAFF. The CDR3 bases are TGTGCCAGCAGCGTCGGGGGCACTGAAGCTTTCTTT.

The V and J genes are TRBV5-4 and TRBJ1-6; D is possibly TRBD1 (5 bases). V was cut by 2 bases and J by 10 bases, with 13 bases left in between. Germline V gene sequence: CDR1 SGHNT, CDR2 YYREEE (reference sequence). The CDR3 totals 14 residues. This CDR3 is CASSLGTGDSPLHF. The CDR3, as DNA: TGTGCCAGCAGCTTAGGGACCGGAGACTCACCCCTCCACTTT. The full variable domain, rest sourced from reference TRBV5-4 and TRBJ1-6, is ETGVTQSPTHLIKTRGQQVTLRCSSQSGHNTVSWYQQALGQGPQFIFQYYREEENGRGNFPPRFSGLQFPNYSSELNVNALELDDSALYLCASSLGTGDSPLHFGNGTRLTVT.